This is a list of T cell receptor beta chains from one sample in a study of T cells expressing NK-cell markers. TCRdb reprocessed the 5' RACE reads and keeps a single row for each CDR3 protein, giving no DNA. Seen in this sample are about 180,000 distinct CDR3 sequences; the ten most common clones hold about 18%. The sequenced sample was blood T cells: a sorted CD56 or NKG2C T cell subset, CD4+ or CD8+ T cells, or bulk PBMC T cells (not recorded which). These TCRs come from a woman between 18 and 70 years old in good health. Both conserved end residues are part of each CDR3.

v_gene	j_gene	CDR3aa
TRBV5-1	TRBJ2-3	CASRPSGGTGDTQYF
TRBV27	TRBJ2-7	CASSYSRPPNEQYF
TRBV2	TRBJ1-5	CASSDLWDQPQHF
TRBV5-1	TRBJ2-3	CASHGAGVSTDTQYF
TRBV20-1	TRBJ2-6	CSARDLAGANVLTF
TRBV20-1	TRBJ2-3	CSATPVSGRGRDTQYF
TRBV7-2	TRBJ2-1	CASRLPGHLYNEQFF
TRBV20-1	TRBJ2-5	CSARTSVETQYF
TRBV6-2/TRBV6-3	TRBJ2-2	CASSLPGHMNTGELFF
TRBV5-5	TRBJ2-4	CASSLQGRDIQYF
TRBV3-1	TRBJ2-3	CASSQGASGRVGTQYF
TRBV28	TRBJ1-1	CATSAGTGGGEAFF
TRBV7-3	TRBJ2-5	CASSPFGSGGPQETQYF
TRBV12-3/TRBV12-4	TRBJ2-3	CASSLIGSDTQYF
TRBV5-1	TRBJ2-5	CASSWGTSYETQYF
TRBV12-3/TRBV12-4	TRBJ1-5	CASSETGNQPQHF
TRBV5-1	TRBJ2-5	CASSLVPTGGDGTQYF
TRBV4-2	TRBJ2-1	CASSQGPLAGTYNEQFF
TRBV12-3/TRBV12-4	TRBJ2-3	CASSPRSGGRDTQYF
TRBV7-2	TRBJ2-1	CASSLGLAGGDEQFF
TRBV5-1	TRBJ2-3	CASSEETGSLTDTQYF
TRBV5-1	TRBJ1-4	CASSFFSGGASEKLFF
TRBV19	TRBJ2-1	CASSRVRTGDYNEQFF
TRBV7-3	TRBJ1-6	CASSSQGSSPLHF
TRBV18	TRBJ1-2	CASSPMDGTISRGYTF
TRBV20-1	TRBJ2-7	CSARGPGRRYEQYF
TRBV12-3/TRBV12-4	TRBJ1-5	CASSLWTVYDSNQPQHF
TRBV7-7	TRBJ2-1	CASSLQGFTPPNEQFF
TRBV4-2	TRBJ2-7	CASSRASGSREQYF
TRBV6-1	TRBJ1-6	CASSGDIRDSPLHF
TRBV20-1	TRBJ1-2	CSAARQGAGYTF
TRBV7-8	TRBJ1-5	CASSTSNQPQHF
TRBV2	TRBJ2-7	CATQGLARYEQYF
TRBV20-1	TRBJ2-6	CSARTSGANVLTF
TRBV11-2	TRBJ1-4	CASSTGRNEKLFF